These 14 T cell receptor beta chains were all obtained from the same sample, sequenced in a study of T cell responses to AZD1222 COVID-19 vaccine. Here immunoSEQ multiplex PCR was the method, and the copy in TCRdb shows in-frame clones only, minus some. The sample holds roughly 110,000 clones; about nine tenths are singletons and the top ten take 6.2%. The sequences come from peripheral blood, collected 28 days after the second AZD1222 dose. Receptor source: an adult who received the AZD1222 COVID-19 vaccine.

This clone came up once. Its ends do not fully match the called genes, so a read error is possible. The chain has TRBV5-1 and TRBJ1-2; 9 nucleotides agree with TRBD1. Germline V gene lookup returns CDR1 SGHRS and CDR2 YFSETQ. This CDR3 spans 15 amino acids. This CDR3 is CASSPLTGGRPRSNF. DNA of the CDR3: TGCGCCAGCAGTCCATTAACAGGGGGCCGTCCTCGGTCCAACTTC. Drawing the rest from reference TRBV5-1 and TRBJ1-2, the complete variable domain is KAGVTQTPRYLIKTRGQQVTLSCSPISGHRSVSWYQQTPGQGLQFLFEYFSETQRNKGNFPGRFSGRQFSNSRSEMNVSTLELGDSALYLCASSPLTGGRPRSNFGSGTRLTVV.

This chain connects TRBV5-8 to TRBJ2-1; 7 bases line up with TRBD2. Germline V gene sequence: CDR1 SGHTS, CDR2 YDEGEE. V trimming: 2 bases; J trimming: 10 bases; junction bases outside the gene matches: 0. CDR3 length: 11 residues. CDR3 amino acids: CASSLAGEQFF. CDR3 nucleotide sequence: TGTGCCAGCAGCTTAGCGGGGGAGCAGTTCTTC.

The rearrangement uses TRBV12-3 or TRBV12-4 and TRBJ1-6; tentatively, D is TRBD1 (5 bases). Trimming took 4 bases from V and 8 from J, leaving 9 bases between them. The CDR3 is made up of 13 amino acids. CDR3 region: CASSYGGYSPLHF. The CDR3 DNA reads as TGTGCCAGCAGTTATGGGGGGTATTCACCCCTCCACTTT.

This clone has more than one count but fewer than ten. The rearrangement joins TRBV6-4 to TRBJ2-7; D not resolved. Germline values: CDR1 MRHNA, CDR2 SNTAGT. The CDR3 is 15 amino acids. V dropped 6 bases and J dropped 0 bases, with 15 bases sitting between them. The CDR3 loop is CASSPRPSSSYEQYF. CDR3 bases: TGTGCCAGCAGCCCGCGTCCCTCAAGCTCCTACGAGCAGTACTTC.

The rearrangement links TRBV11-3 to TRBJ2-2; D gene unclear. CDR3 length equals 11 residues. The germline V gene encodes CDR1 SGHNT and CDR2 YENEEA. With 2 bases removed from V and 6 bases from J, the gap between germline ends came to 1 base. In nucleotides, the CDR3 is TGTGCCAGCAGCTTATCCGGGGAGCTGTTTTTT. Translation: CASSLSGELFF.

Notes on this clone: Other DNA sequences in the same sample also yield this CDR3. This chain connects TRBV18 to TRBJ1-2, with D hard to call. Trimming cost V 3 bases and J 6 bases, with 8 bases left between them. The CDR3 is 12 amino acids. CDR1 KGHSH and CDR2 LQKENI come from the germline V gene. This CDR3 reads CASSPRGDGYTF. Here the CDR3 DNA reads TGTGCCAGCTCACCGCGGGGTGATGGCTACACCTTC. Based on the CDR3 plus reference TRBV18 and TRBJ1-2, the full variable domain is NAGVMQNPRHLVRRRGQEARLRCSPMKGHSHVYWYRQLPEEGLKFMVYLQKENIIDESGMPKERFSAEFPKEGPSILRIQQVVRGDSAAYFCASSPRGDGYTFGSGTRLTVV.

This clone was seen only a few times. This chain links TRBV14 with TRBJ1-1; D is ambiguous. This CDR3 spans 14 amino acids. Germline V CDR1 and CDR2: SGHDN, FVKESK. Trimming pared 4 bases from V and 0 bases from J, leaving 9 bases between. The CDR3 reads CASSLPGLNTEAFF. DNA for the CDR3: TGTGCCAGCAGCCTACCCGGTTTGAACACTGAAGCTTTCTTT.

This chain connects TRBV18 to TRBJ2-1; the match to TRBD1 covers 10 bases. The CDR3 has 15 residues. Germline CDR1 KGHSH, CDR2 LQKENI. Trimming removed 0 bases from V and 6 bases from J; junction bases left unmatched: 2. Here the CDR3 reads CASSPPWDRGNEQFF. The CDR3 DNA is TGTGCCAGCTCACCACCCTGGGACAGGGGCAATGAGCAGTTCTTC.

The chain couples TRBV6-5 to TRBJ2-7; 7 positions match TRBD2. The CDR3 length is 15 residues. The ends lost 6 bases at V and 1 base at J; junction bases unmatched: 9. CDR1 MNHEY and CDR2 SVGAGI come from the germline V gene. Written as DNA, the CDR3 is TGTGCCAGCAGAGTGGGGGGGAGTTATTCCTACGAGCAGTACTTC. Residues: CASRVGGSYSYEQYF.

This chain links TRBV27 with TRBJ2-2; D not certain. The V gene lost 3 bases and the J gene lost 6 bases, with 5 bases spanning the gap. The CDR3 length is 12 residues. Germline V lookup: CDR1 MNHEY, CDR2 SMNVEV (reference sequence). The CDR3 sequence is CASSLRPGELFF. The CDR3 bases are TGTGCCAGCAGTTTGAGGCCCGGGGAGCTGTTTTTT.

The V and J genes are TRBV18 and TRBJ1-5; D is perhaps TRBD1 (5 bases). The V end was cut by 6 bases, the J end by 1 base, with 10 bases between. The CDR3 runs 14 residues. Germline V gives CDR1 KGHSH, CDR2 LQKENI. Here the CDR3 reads CASSSPGSNQPQHF. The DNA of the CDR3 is TGTGCCAGCTCTTCCCCAGGGAGCAATCAGCCCCAGCATTTT.

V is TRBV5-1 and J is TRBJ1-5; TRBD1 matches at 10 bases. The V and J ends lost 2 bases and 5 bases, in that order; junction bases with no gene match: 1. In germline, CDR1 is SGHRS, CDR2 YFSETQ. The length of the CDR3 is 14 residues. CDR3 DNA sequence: TGCGCCAGCAGCTTAGGGACAGGGGATCAGCCCCAGCATTTT. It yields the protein CASSLGTGDQPQHF.

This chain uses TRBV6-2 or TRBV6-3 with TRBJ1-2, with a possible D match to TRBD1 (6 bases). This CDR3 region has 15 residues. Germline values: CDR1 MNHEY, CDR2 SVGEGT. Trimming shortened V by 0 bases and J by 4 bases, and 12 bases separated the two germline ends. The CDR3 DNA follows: TGTGCCAGCAGTTACTCGGCAGGGGATCCCTATGGCTACACCTTC. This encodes CASSYSAGDPYGYTF.

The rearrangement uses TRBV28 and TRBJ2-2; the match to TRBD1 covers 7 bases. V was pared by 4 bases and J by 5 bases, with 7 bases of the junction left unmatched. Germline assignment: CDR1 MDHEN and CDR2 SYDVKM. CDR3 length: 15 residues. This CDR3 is CASSSPGTVTGELFF. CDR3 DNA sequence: TGTGCCAGCAGTTCCCCCGGGACAGTTACCGGGGAGCTGTTTTTT.